This TCR beta chain originates from a study of somatic mutations in cytotoxic T cells in rheumatoid arthritis. Background on the study: Right after diagnosis, and before any treatment had started, patient peripheral blood (about 29 ml EDTA) was drawn. Flow cytometric sorting isolated some V beta antibody-stained T-cell populations at nearly 100% purity, and among them were V beta1+ cells that underwent TCRB sequencing.

Here immunoSEQ multiplex PCR was the method, and the copy in TCRdb shows in-frame clones only, minus some. The sample comprises 15,000 or so clones, over 60% of which are singletons, and 8% to 13% rests with the top ten. The CDR3 sequence is 14 residues long. Looked up from germline, CDR1 is MNHEY and CDR2 is SMNVEV (reference sequence). J was trimmed by 4 bases and V by 5 bases; bases with no gene match: 5. Comments on this clone: Its specificity is not known.

Study-level findings and limits: Clonality measured in CD8+ T cells did not differ significantly between rheumatoid arthritis patients and age-matched healthy controls. Some patients, about an eighth of the roughly 65, had a largest CD8+ clone that exceeded 20% of CD8+ cells.

Source material: CD8+ T cells sorted from blood. The receptor's source is an adult with rheumatoid arthritis. The V gene is TRBV27, the J gene TRBJ1-2; 9 bases fit TRBD1. The CDR3 nucleotides are TGTGCCAGCAGTCCACAGGGGGCGGGCTATGGCTACACCTTC. This gives the protein CASSPQGAGYGYTF.